The rows below give T cell receptor beta chains drawn from one sample of a study of blood T cell repertoires in COVID-19. This table comes from immunoSEQ multiplex PCR, and its TCRdb copy is limited to in-frame clones, with some not included. The data show some 200,000 clones, around 86% seen once. Input material: peripheral blood. These receptors were collected from a woman aged 40 to 49 with acute or convalescent COVID-19. Each CDR3 is given with its conserved first and last residue. D genes are given only for firm matches. Size values are once, few and many counts, or a class for expanded clones, and some rows have none.

size,V,J,D,DNA,CDR3
-,TRBV19,TRBJ2-7,TRBD1,TGTGCCAGTAGTATAACGACAGGGACCTACGAGCAGTACTTC,CASSITTGTYEQYF
few,TRBV18,TRBJ1-2,TRBD1,TGTGCCAGCTCACCACCGGGAGGGGGACAGGCCCCGACTAACTATGGCTACACCTTC,CASSPPGGGQAPTNYGYTF
-,TRBV24-1,TRBJ2-5,TRBD1,TGTGCCACCAGTGATTTCGGGGACAGGGGGGGAGAGACCCAGTACTTC,CATSDFGDRGGETQYF
-,TRBV9,TRBJ1-5,TRBD1,TGTGCCAGCAGTCACGACGGACAGGGTGATCAGCCCCAGCATTTT,CASSHDGQGDQPQHF
-,TRBV30,TRBJ1-4,-,TGTGCCTGGTCTGGAGGAGGTACTAATGAAAAACTGTTTTTT,CAWSGGGTNEKLFF
-,TRBV6-5,TRBJ2-5,-,TGTGCCAGCAGCTTTACTCCCCAAGAGACCCAGTACTTC,CASSFTPQETQYF
once,TRBV3-1/TRBV3-2,TRBJ1-5,-,TGTGCCAGCAGCCAAGACTCCAATCAGCCCCAGCATTTT,CASSQDSNQPQHF
-,TRBV7-2,TRBJ2-7,TRBD2,TGTGCCAGCGGGGCGGCGGGAGGGCCTTACGAGCAGTACTTC,CASGAAGGPYEQYF
once,TRBV5-4,TRBJ2-3,TRBD2,TGTGCCAGCAGCTCCCGGACTAGCGGGTCAGATACGCAGTATTTT,CASSSRTSGSDTQYF
-,TRBV5-1,TRBJ1-4,-,TGCGCCAGCAGCCCGGCGGCATCTGTGGAAAAACTGTTTTTT,CASSPAASVEKLFF
-,TRBV28,TRBJ1-2,-,TGTGCCAGCAGTTTATCGCAGGGCCACTATGGCTACACCTTC,CASSLSQGHYGYTF
-,TRBV6-5,TRBJ2-2,-,TGTGCCAGCAGTTCGACGGTCAGGGTTAGCACCGGGGAGCTGTTTTTT,CASSSTVRVSTGELFF
-,TRBV27,TRBJ2-7,TRBD1,TGTGCCAGCAGTTTAAGTCGGGACAGCCCGAACGAGCAGTACTTC,CASSLSRDSPNEQYF
-,TRBV18,TRBJ1-3,TRBD1,TGTGCCAGCTCAGCGAAGCAGGGGGCTGCTGGAAACACCATATATTTT,CASSAKQGAAGNTIYF
-,TRBV19,TRBJ1-5,-,TGTGCCAGTAGTTTTCTCCTCAATCAGCCCCAGCATTTT,CASSFLLNQPQHF
-,TRBV11-3,TRBJ2-3,-,TGTGCCAGCAACGAGCGGAGCAGCCGCACAGATACGCAGTATTTT,CASNERSSRTDTQYF
-,TRBV18,TRBJ1-5,-,TGTGCCAGCTCACCTACAAATAATCAGCCCCAGCATTTT,CASSPTNNQPQHF
-,TRBV5-8,TRBJ1-2,-,TGTGCCAGCTGGGCAGGCAGACACGGCTACACCTTC,CASWAGRHGYTF
-,TRBV28,TRBJ1-2,TRBD1,TGTGCCAGCAGTAGAGGGACAGGGGGCTTACGCTACACCTTC,CASSRGTGGLRYTF
-,TRBV10-1,TRBJ2-7,TRBD2,TGCGCCAGCTCGGGTAGCGGGAGGAGCTCCTACGAGCAGTACTTC,CASSGSGRSSYEQYF
-,TRBV5-1,TRBJ2-1,TRBD1,TGCGCCAGCAGCTTGGGACAGGGGGCTGGGATCGATGAGCAGTTCTTC,CASSLGQGAGIDEQFF
-,TRBV28,TRBJ1-2,-,TGTGCCAGCAGGTGGGGCAGGACCTATGGCTACACCTTC,CASRWGRTYGYTF
-,TRBV10-2,TRBJ1-3,-,TGCGCCACCGACAGCGGAAACACCATATATTTT,CATDSGNTIYF
once,TRBV29-1,TRBJ1-1,TRBD1,TGCAGCGTTTCAAGACAGGGGGGAACTGAAGCTTTCTTT,CSVSRQGGTEAFF
-,TRBV29-1,TRBJ1-2,TRBD1,TGCAGCGTTATGACAGGGGCTAACTATGGCTACACCTTC,CSVMTGANYGYTF
-,TRBV24-1,TRBJ2-2,-,TGTGCCACCAGAGGGGTCGGGGAGCTGTTTTTT,CATRGVGELFF
-,TRBV28,TRBJ2-7,-,TGTGCCAGCAGTCCTAACCGACCGGGACTGGACTACGAGCAGTACTTC,CASSPNRPGLDYEQYF
-,TRBV3-1/TRBV3-2,TRBJ2-1,-,TGTGCCAGCAGCCAAGATACCACCAGCAGGCCAGAGTTCTTC,CASSQDTTSRPEFF
-,TRBV9,TRBJ1-6,-,TGTGCCAGCAGCGCCGGGACTCCACCCCTCCACTTT,CASSAGTPPLHF
-,TRBV29-1,TRBJ1-2,-,TGCAGCGTTGAAGGGGAAGCAAGAGGGTTTAACTATGGCTACACCTTC,CSVEGEARGFNYGYTF
-,TRBV3-1/TRBV3-2,TRBJ2-4,-,TGTGCCAGCAGCCCCTCAGGATTCAAAAACATTCAGTACTTC,CASSPSGFKNIQYF
once,TRBV30,TRBJ2-5,TRBD1,TGTGCCTGGACAACCCGTCAGACAGGGCAGACCCAGTACTTC,CAWTTRQTGQTQYF
few,TRBV28,TRBJ1-5,-,TGTGCCAGCAGTTTACGAGTTAGCAATCAGCCCCAGCATTTT,CASSLRVSNQPQHF
-,TRBV9,TRBJ1-2,-,TGTGCCAGCAGCCCCACGGGGGTGATTTACTATGGCTACACCTTC,CASSPTGVIYYGYTF
-,TRBV19,TRBJ2-2,-,TGTGCCAGTAGTTCTACCGGGGAGCTGTTTTTT,CASSSTGELFF